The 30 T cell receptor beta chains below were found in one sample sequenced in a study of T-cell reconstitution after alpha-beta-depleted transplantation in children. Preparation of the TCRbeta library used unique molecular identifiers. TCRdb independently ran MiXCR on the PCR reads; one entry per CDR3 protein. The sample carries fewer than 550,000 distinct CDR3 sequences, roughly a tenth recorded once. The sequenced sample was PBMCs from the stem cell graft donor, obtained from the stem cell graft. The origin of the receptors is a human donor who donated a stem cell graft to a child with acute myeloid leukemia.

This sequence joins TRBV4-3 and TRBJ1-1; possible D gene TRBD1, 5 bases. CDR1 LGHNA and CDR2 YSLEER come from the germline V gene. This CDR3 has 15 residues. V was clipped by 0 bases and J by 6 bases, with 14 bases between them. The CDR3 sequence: CASSQDGGRGPEAFF. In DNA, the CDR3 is TGCGCCAGCAGCCAAGATGGGGGACGGGGCCCTGAAGCTTTCTTT.

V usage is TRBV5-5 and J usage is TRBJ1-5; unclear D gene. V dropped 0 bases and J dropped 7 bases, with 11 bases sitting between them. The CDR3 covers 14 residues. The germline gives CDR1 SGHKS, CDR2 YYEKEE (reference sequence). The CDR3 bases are TGTGCCAGCAGCTTGGAGGTCCCCTCGCAGCCCCAGCATTTT. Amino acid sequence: CASSLEVPSQPQHF.

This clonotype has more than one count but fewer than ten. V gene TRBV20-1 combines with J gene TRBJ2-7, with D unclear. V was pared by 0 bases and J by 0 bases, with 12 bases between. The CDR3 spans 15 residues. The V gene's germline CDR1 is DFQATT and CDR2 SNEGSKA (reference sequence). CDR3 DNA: TGCAGTGCTAGAGACTACAGTACCTCCTCCTACGAGCAGTACTTC. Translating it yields CSARDYSTSSYEQYF.

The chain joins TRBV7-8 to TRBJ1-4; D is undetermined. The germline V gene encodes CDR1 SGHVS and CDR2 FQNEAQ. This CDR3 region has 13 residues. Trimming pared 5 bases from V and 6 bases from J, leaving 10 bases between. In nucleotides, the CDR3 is TGTGCCAGCAGCCCTAGATTTTATGAAAAACTGTTTTTT. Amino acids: CASSPRFYEKLFF.

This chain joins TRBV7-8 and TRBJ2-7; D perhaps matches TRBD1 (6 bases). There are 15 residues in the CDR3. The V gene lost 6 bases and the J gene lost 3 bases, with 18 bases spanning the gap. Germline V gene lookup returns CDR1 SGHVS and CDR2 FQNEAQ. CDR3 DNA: TGTGCCAGCAGTCCGATCCAAACAGGGAACTACGAGCAGTACGTC. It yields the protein CASSPIQTGNYEQYV.

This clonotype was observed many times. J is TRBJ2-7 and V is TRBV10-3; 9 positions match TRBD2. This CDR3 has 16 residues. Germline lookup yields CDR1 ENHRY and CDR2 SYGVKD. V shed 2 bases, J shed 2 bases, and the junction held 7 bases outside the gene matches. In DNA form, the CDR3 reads TGTGCCATCAGTGAGGGGGCGGGAGGGCTTACCTACGAGCAGTACTTC. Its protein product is CAISEGAGGLTYEQYF.

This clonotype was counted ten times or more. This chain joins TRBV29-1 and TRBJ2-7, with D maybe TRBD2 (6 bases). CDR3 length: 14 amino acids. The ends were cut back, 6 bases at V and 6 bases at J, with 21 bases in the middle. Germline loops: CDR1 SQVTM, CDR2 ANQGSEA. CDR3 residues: CSVQQRVAGGEQYF. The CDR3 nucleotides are TGCAGCGTCCAGCAACGGGTCGCCGGGGGCGAGCAGTACTTC.

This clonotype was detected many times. CDR3 DNA sequence: TGCGCCAGCGAGGACGGATCCTACAATGAGCAGTTCTTC. It yields the protein CASEDGSYNEQFF. The rearrangement uses TRBV5-1 and TRBJ2-1; D gene unclear. The CDR3 spans 13 residues. CDR1 is SGHRS, CDR2 YFSETQ, per germline. V gave up 7 bases and J gave up 1 base, with 9 bases separating them.

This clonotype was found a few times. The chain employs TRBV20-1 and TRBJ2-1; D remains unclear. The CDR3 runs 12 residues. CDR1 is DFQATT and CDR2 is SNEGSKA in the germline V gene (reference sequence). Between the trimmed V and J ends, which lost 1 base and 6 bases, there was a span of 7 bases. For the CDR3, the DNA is TGCAGTGCTAGAGGGCTAGTCAATGAGCAGTTCTTC. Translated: CSARGLVNEQFF.

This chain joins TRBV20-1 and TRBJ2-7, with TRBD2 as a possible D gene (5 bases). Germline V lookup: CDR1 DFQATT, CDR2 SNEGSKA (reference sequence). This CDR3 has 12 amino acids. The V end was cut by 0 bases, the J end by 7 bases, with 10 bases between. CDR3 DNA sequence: TGCAGTGCTAGAGATACCGGGAATGAGCAGTACTTC. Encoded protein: CSARDTGNEQYF.

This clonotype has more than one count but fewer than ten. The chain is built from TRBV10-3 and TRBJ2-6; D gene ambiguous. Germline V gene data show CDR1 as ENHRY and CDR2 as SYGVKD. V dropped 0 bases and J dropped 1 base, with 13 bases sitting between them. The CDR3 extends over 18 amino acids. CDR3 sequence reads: CAISESTFSLSGANVLTF. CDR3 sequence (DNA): TGTGCCATCAGTGAGTCGACGTTTAGCCTATCTGGGGCCAACGTCCTGACTTTC.

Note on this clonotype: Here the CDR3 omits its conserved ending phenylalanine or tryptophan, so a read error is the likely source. CDR3 sequence: CSASSRTGGNTEAFL. The CDR3, as DNA: TGCAGTGCTAGTTCCAGGACAGGGGGCAACACTGAAGCTTTCTTG. The chain is built from TRBV20-1 and TRBJ1-1, with TRBD1 matching over 11 bases. CDR1 is DFQATT, CDR2 SNEGSKA, per germline (reference sequence). This CDR3 has 15 amino acids. V dropped 3 bases and J dropped 2; count of bases not matched to a gene: 5.

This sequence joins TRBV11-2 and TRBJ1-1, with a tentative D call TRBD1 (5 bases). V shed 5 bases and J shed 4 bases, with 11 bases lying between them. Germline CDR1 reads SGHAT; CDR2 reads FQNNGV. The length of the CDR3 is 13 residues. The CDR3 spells CASSPTASTEAFF. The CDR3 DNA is TGTGCCAGCAGCCCGACAGCCTCCACTGAAGCTTTCTTT.

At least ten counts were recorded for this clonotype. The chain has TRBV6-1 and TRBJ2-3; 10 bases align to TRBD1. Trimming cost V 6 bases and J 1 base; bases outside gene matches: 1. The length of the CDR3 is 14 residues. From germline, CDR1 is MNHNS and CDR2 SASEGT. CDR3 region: CASRGTGGTDTQYF. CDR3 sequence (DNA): TGTGCCAGCAGGGGGACAGGGGGCACAGATACGCAGTATTTT.

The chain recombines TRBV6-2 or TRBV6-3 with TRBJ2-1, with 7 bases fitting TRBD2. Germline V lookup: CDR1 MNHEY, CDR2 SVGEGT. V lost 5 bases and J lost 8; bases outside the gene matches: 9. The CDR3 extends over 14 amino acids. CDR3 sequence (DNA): TGTGCCAGCAGTGGCGGGAGTGCCTCGGATGAGCAGTTCTTC. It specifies CASSGGSASDEQFF.

In DNA form, the CDR3 reads TGCGCCAGCAGCTTGGGGGGGCATGCCTACGAGCAGTACGTC. Translation: CASSLGGHAYEQYV. The rearrangement links TRBV5-1 to TRBJ2-7; maybe TRBD1 (6 bases). From germline, CDR1 is SGHRS and CDR2 YFSETQ. The CDR3 is made up of 14 amino acids. V was clipped by 0 bases and J by 2 bases, with 9 bases between them.

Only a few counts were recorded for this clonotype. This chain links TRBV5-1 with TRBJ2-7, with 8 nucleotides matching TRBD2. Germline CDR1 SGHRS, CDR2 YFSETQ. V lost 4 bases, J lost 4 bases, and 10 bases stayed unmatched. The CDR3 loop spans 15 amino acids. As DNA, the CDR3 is TGCGCCAGCAGCATGACGGGACTAGGCAGATACGAGCAGTACTTC. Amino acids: CASSMTGLGRYEQYF.

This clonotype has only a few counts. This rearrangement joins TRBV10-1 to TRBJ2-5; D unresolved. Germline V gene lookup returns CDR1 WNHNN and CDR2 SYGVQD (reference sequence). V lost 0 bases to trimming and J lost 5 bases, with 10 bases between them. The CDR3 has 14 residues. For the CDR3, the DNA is TGCGCCAGCAGTGAGTCCCCAGGACGGGAGACCCAGTACTTC. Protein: CASSESPGRETQYF.

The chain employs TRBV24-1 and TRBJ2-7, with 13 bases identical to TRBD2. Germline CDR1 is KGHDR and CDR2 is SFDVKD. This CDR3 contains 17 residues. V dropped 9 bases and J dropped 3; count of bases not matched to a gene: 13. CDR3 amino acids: CATPRLTSGGIYYEQYF. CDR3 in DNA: TGTGCCACCCCGCGTTTGACTAGCGGGGGGATTTACTACGAGCAGTACTTC.

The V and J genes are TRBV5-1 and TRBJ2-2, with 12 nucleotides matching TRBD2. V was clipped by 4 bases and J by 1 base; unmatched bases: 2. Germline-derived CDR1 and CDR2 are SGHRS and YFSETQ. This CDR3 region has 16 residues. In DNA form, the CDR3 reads TGCGCCAGCAGCAAGGGACTAGCGGGGAACACCGGGGAGCTGTTTTTT. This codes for CASSKGLAGNTGELFF.

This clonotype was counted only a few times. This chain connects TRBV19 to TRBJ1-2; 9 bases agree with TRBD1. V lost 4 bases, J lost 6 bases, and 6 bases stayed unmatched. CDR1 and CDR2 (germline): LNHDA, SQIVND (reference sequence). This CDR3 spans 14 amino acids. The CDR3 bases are TGTGCCAGTAGTACTGGGACAGGGCTTGATGGCTACACCTTC. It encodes CASSTGTGLDGYTF. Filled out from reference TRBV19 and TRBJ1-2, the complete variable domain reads DGGITQSPKYLFRKEGQNVTLSCEQNLNHDAMYWYRQDPGQGLRLIYYSQIVNDFQKGDIAEGYSVSREKKESFPLTVTSAQKNPTAFYLCASSTGTGLDGYTFGSGTRLTVV.

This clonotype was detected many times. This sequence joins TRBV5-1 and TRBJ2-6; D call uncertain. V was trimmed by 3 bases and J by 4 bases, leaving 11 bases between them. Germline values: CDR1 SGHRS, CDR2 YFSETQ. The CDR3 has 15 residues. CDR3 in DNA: TGCGCCAGCAGCTGGCTGGCCGGAGGGGCCAACGTCCTGACTTTC. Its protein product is CASSWLAGGANVLTF.

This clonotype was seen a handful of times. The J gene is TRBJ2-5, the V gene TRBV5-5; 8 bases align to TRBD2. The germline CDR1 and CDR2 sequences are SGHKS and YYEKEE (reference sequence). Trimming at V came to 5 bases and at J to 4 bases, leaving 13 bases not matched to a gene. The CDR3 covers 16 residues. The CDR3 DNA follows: TGTGCCAGCAGTCGGGGGGGAACCGGGTTTCGAGAGACCCAGTACTTC. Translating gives CASSRGGTGFRETQYF.

Written as DNA, the CDR3 is TGCAGCGTTACCCCGCGGCTAGCGGGGTACACAGATACGCAGTATTTT. Amino acid sequence: CSVTPRLAGYTDTQYF. The rearrangement joins TRBV29-1 to TRBJ2-3; 9 bases fit TRBD2. The CDR3 is made up of 16 amino acids. Germline-derived CDR1 and CDR2 are SQVTM and ANQGSEA. After removal of 5 bases from V and 2 bases from J, the junction contained 11 bases not matched to a gene.

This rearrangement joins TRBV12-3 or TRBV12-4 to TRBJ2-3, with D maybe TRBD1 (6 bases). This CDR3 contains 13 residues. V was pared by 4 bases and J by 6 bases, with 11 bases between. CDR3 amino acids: CASSSEDSDTQYF. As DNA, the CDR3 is TGTGCCAGCAGTTCCGAGGACAGTGATACGCAGTATTTT.

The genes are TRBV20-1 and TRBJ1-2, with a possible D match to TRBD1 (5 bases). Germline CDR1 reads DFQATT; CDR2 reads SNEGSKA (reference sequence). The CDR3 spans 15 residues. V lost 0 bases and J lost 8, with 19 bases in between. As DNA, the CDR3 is TGCAGTGCTAGAGATATCGGGACTCTATCTGGGGGCTACACCTTC. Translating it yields CSARDIGTLSGGYTF.

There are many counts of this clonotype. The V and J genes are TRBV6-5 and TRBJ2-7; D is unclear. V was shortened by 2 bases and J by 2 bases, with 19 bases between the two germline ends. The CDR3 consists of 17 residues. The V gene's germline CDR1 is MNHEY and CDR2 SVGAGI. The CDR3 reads CASSYQETADLAYEQYF. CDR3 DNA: TGTGCCAGCAGTTACCAAGAAACAGCCGACCTGGCCTACGAGCAGTACTTC.

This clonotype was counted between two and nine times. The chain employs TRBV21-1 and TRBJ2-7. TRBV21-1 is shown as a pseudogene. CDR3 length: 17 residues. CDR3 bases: TGTGCCAGCAGCAAAGCACCCAAACTAGGAAGCTCCTACGAGCAGTACTTC. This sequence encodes CASSKAPKLGSSYEQYF.

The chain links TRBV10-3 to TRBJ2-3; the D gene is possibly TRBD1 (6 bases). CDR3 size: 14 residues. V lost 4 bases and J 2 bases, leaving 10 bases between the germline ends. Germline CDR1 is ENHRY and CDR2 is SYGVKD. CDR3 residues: CAISGGTITDTQYF. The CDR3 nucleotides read TGTGCCATCAGTGGGGGGACAATCACAGATACGCAGTATTTT.

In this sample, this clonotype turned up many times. The CDR3: CAITADRGSGYTF. Written as DNA, the CDR3 is TGTGCCATCACCGCGGACAGGGGATCCGGCTACACCTTC. The chain carries TRBV10-3 and TRBJ1-2, with 9 bases aligning to TRBD1. V dropped 7 bases and J dropped 8; count of bases not matched to a gene: 8. Looked up from germline, CDR1 is ENHRY and CDR2 is SYGVKD. The CDR3 has 13 residues.